This T cell receptor (beta chain) appears in the sequencing data of a study of vaccination effects on CD4 cells after COVID-19. Study-wide results and caveats: There was only 1 of 255 vaccine-induced clones in healthy vaccinees that cross-reacted with common cold coronaviruses.

Prior to sequencing, the ViraFEST assay stimulated PBMC with viral peptide pools, which expanded the antigen-specific CD4+ T cells. Culture lasted about ten days before CD4+ T cell isolation. Prior SARS-CoV-2 infection was absent in the vaccine recipients, as shown by negative nucleocapsid antibodies. This clone was counted between two and nine times. What it recognizes is unknown. Sequencing used immunoSEQ multiplex PCR; TCRdb keeps in-frame clones, though not all of them. The table includes 71,000 or so clones, under 75% detected once. The V gene end was trimmed by 1 base and the J gene end by 2 bases; junction bases not matched to a gene: 3. Germline CDR1 SGHTA, CDR2 FQGTGA. The CDR3 is made up of 16 amino acids.

J is TRBJ2-5 and V is TRBV7-3; 11 bases fit TRBD2. The sequence came from a human donor who received a COVID-19 vaccine. Sequenced here: CD4+ T cells from PBMCs cultured with HCoV-OC43 spike peptides, sampled before COVID-19 vaccination. Subset reported: HCoV-OC43 spike overlapping peptide pool stimulation. Here the CDR3 DNA reads TGTGCCAGCAGCTTAAGGGCTAGCGGGGGGCAAGAGACCCAGTACTTC. Residues: CASSLRASGGQETQYF.